The entry below gives a single T cell receptor (beta chain) sequence along with its context. The CDR3 is made up of 13 amino acids. The germline V gene encodes CDR1 MDHEN and CDR2 SYDVKM. Trimming removed 3 bases at V and 5 bases at J, with 11 bases between. As handled by the study authors: Nucleated cell counts were estimated from reference gene primer amplification. Sequencing used immunoSEQ multiplex PCR; TCRdb keeps in-frame clones, though not all of them. That table supplies the V and J calls and clone size; D and trimming were determined from the DNA. The table records 250,000 or so clones, around 83% of them present only once. These data are taken from a study of blood T cell repertoires in COVID-19. The overall study: COVID-19 samples, acute and convalescent, were from the United States, Italy and Spain. PBMCs, B-cell-depleted T cells, or T cells provided the cDNA or gDNA that made up the material.

The chain carries TRBV28 and TRBJ2-7, with D possibly TRBD2 on 5 matching bases. The sequencing input was peripheral blood. The sequence was collected from a man older than 75 with acute or convalescent COVID-19. Here the CDR3 reads CASSFNEGNEQYF. The CDR3 coding sequence is TGTGCCAGCAGTTTTAACGAGGGAAACGAGCAGTACTTC.